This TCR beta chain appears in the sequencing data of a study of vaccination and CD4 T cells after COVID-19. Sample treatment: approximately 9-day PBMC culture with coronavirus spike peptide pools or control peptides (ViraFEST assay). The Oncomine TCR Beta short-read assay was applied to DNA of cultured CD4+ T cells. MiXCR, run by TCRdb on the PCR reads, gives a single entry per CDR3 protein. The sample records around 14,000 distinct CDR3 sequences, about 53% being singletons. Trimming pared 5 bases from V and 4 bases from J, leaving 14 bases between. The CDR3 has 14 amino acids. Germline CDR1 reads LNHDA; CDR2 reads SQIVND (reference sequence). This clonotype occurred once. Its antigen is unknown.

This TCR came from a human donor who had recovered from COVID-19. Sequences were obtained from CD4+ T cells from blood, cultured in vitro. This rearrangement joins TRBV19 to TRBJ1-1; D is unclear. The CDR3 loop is CASSLDRRATEAFF. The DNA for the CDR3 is TGTGCCAGTAGTTTGGACCGACGGGCCACTGAAGCTTTCTTT. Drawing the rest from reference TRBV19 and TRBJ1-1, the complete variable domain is DGGITQSPKYLFRKEGQNVTLSCEQNLNHDAMYWYRQDPGQGLRLIYYSQIVNDFQKGDIAEGYSVSREKKESFPLTVTSAQKNPTAFYLCASSLDRRATEAFFGQGTRLTVV.